These 16 T cell receptor beta chains were all obtained from the same sample, sequenced in a study of T cell repertoires in cytomegalovirus infection (dated by TCRdb to between 2019 and 2020). This specimen's treatment or condition label, per the study, means: in vitro stimulation with specific CMV peptide epitopes to enrich CMV-specific T cells. No antigens are known for them. TCRdb shows the sequencer as Illumina HiSeq 1500. In-frame beta chains were kept once TCRdb had trimmed the public reads at Q25 with fastp and called clones with MiXCR. Entries that share a CDR3 protein sequence are merged under the most common genes and DNA. A total of some 700,000 distinct CDR3 sequences appear in this sample, roughly 36% of them only once. The ten top clones hold about 20% of the sample. Sequencing used cultured PBMCs, obtained from culture after CMV antigen stimulation. These receptors came from a human donor in good health (CMV status not recorded). Some clones in this sample may be carry-over from other donors' samples.

J is TRBJ2-1 and V is TRBV6-5, with TRBD1 identical over 7 bases. Germline V gene lookup returns CDR1 MNHEY and CDR2 SVGAGI. The CDR3 has 14 amino acids. V was clipped by 5 bases and J by 5 bases; unmatched bases: 6. For the CDR3, the DNA is TGTGCCAGCAGTCCAGCTGGGACAGACAATGAGCAGTTCTTC. Translation: CASSPAGTDNEQFF.

This clonotype was counted between two and nine times. V usage is TRBV10-3 and J usage is TRBJ2-7; 15 bases align to TRBD2. The CDR3 spans 14 residues. Per germline, CDR1 ENHRY and CDR2 SYGVKD. J gave up 4 bases and V 6 bases, and 1 base lay outside the gene matches. CDR3 protein: CAIRGLAGGYEQYF. CDR3 nucleotide sequence: TGTGCCATCAGGGGACTAGCGGGGGGATACGAGCAGTACTTC.

This rearrangement joins TRBV19 to TRBJ2-3, with 7 bases lining up with TRBD1. The germline V gene has CDR1 LNHDA and CDR2 SQIVND (reference sequence). V was clipped by 6 bases and J by 2 bases; unmatched bases: 8. The length of the CDR3 is 15 residues. The DNA for the CDR3 is TGTGCCAGTAGCCTCGACAGGGCCGACACAGATACGCAGTATTTT. Translating it yields CASSLDRADTDTQYF.

Only a few counts were recorded for this clonotype. CDR3 sequence (DNA): TGTGCCAGCAGCCGGGACAGGGTAGTATCACCCCTCCACTTT. Translation gives CASSRDRVVSPLHF. This chain joins TRBV7-2 and TRBJ1-6; TRBD1 agrees at 9 bases. Germline V gene lookup returns CDR1 SGHTA and CDR2 FQGNSA. The CDR3 is 14 amino acids. The ends lost 5 bases at V and 10 bases at J; junction bases unmatched: 6.

About this clonotype itself: A much larger clone differs from this one at a single base, so this may be a read error. The V call is TRBV7-2, the J call TRBJ2-3; 9 bases agree with TRBD2. Per germline, CDR1 SGHTA and CDR2 FQGNSA. This CDR3 has 14 amino acids. The V gene end was trimmed by 11 bases and the J gene end by 6 bases; junction bases not matched to a gene: 12. CDR3 loop: CAVAGASGADTQYF. CDR3 bases: TGTGCCGTCGCGGGAGCTAGCGGGGCTGATACGCAGTATTTT.

In its sample, this clonotype was seen once. The chain recombines TRBV29-1 with TRBJ1-1, with 8 bases fitting TRBD1. V gave up 7 bases and J gave up 0 bases; unmatched junction bases: 4. Looked up from germline, CDR1 is SQVTM and CDR2 is ANQGSEA. There are 13 residues in the CDR3. Here the CDR3 reads CSAQGQVNTEAFF. The CDR3 bases are TGCAGCGCCCAGGGACAGGTGAACACTGAAGCTTTCTTT.

This clonotype has just a few counts. The chain is built from TRBV7-2 and TRBJ1-5, with 12 nucleotides matching TRBD1. CDR3 size: 16 residues. Per the germline V gene, CDR1 is SGHTA and CDR2 is FQGNSA. After removal of 5 bases from V and 6 bases from J, the junction contained 8 bases not matched to a gene. The CDR3 loop reads CASSGTGGYAGQPQHF. The CDR3 DNA follows: TGTGCCAGCAGCGGGACAGGGGGCTATGCCGGTCAGCCCCAGCATTTT.

This clonotype has just a few counts. This chain joins TRBV7-8 and TRBJ1-1; TRBD1 might be the D (6 bases). The CDR3 sequence is 14 residues long. Germline CDR1 reads SGHVS; CDR2 reads FQNEAQ. V was cut by 3 bases and J by 5 bases, with 13 bases left in between. The CDR3 spells CASSFGGARTEAFF. CDR3 DNA: TGTGCCAGCAGCTTTGGGGGGGCGCGTACTGAAGCTTTCTTT.

The J gene is TRBJ2-2, the V gene TRBV14; 7 bases align to TRBD2. With 5 bases clipped from V and 6 bases from J, the junction kept 6 bases outside the gene matches. This CDR3 is 14 amino acids long. CDR1 is SGHDN and CDR2 is FVKESK in the germline V gene. The CDR3 loop is CASSWGSGSGELFF. The CDR3 nucleotides read TGTGCCAGCAGCTGGGGTAGCGGGTCCGGGGAGCTGTTTTTT.

CDR3 sequence (DNA): TGTGCCAGCAGTACCCAACAGGGGGCGGATGAGCAGTTCTTC. This encodes CASSTQQGADEQFF. The chain is built from TRBV2 and TRBJ2-1; TRBD1 aligns across 9 bases. There are 14 residues in the CDR3. The junction had 7 bases not matched to a gene; V was cut back by 5 bases and J by 8 bases. Germline values: CDR1 SNHLY, CDR2 FYNNEI.

The rearrangement joins TRBV12-3 or TRBV12-4 to TRBJ1-2, with D uncertain. V lost 6 bases to trimming and J lost 5 bases, with 7 bases between them. CDR3 length: 11 amino acids. DNA for the CDR3: TGTGCCAGCAGCCGACCTTATGGCTACACCTTC. Protein: CASSRPYGYTF.

The rearrangement uses TRBV4-1 and TRBJ1-5, with D uncertain. The CDR3 length is 17 residues. Germline values: CDR1 MGHRA, CDR2 YSYEKL. The ends were cut back, 1 base at V and 9 bases at J, with 22 bases in the middle. The CDR3 loop is CASSQGENDGSYGPQHF. CDR3 DNA: TGCGCCAGCAGCCAAGGGGAAAATGACGGATCTTACGGGCCCCAGCATTTT.

This clonotype was observed a few times. The chain has TRBV6-6 and TRBJ1-1; 9 bases are a match to TRBD1. The V segment lost 5 bases and the J segment 11 bases; nucleotides outside the gene matches: 18. In germline, CDR1 is MNHNY, CDR2 SVGAGI (reference sequence). CDR3 length: 16 residues. The DNA for the CDR3 is TGTGCCAGCAGTGTGGCCCCGGGACAGGGAGGAGGGTTGGCTTTCTTT. Its translation is CASSVAPGQGGGLAFF.

This clonotype was detected a few times. The chain joins TRBV2 to TRBJ2-3; D gene uncertain. Trimming took 4 bases from V and 2 from J, leaving 4 bases between them. Germline lookup yields CDR1 SNHLY and CDR2 FYNNEI. The CDR3 covers 12 residues. CDR3: CASSATTDTQYF. CDR3 DNA: TGTGCCAGCAGTGCCACCACAGATACGCAGTATTTT.

There are many counts of this clonotype. V usage is TRBV12-3 or TRBV12-4 and J usage is TRBJ2-7; tentative D call: TRBD2 (7 bases). Trimming removed 3 bases at V and 3 bases at J, with 15 bases between. The CDR3 runs 15 residues. The CDR3 DNA reads TGTGCCAGCAGTTTGGGCGGGGGCCCCATCTACGAGCAGTACTTC. Its protein product is CASSLGGGPIYEQYF.

This chain joins TRBV11-2 and TRBJ2-1, with 7 bases fitting TRBD1. From germline, CDR1 is SGHAT and CDR2 FQNNGV. This CDR3 has 16 amino acids. The J segment lost 3 bases and the V segment lost 5 bases, leaving 10 bases of the junction unmatched. CDR3 in amino acids: CASSPKWGQYYNEQFF. DNA of the CDR3: TGTGCCAGCAGCCCCAAGTGGGGACAGTACTACAATGAGCAGTTCTTC. Variable domain in full (rest from reference TRBV11-2 and TRBJ2-1): EAGVAQSPRYKIIEKRQSVAFWCNPISGHATLYWYQQILGQGPKLLIQFQNNGVVDDSQLPKDRFSAERLKGVDSTLKIQPAKLEDSAVYLCASSPKWGQYYNEQFFGPGTRLTVL.